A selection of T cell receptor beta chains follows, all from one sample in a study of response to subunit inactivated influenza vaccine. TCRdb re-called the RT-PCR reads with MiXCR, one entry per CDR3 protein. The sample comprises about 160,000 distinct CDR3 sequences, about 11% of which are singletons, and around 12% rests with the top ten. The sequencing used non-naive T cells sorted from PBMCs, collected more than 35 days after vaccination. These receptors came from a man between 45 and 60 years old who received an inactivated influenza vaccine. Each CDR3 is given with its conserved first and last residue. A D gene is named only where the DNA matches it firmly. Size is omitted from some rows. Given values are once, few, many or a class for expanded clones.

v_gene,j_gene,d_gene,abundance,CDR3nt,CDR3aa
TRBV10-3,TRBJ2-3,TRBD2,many,TGTGCCATCAGTGAGTCCCGGACTAGCGGGAGTTTCGCAGATACGCAGTATTTT,CAISESRTSGSFADTQYF
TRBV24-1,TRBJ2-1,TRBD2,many,TGTGCCACCAGTGACCCGGGACTAGCGGGAGAGCTCTACAATGAGCAGTTCTTC,CATSDPGLAGELYNEQFF
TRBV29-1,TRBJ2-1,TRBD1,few,TGCAGCGTTGAAGTAGGGGCAGGGGGCTCCTACAATGAGCAGTTCTTC,CSVEVGAGGSYNEQFF
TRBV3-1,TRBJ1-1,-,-,TGTGCCAGCAATCTAAGGGGCATGAACACTGAAGCTTTCTTT,CASNLRGMNTEAFF
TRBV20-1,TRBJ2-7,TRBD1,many,TGCAGTGCCCAGACCGGGACAGGAAAGGACGAGCAGTACTTC,CSAQTGTGKDEQYF
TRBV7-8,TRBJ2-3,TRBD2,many,TGTGCCAGCAGAAGGACTAGCGGGGTTGCAGATACGCAGTATTTT,CASRRTSGVADTQYF
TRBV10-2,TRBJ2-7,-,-,TGCGCCAGCAGTGACGGGCTGAGCTCCTACGAGCAGTACTTC,CASSDGLSSYEQYF
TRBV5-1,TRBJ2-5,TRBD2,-,TGCGCCAGCCACGGTAGTAGCGGGGGCCCGGCAGTCGGAGCCCAGTACTTC,CASHGSSGGPAVGAQYF
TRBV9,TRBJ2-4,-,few,TGTGCCAGCAGCGTAGAGGGAGACAAAAACATTCAGTACTTC,CASSVEGDKNIQYF
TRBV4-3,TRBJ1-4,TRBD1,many,TGCGCCAGCAGCCAAACCGGGACAGGGTCTCGAAAACTGTTTTTT,CASSQTGTGSRKLFF
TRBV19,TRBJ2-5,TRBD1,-,TGTGCCAGTAGTTGGGGAAGGGACAGGGAGAGAGAGACCCAGTACTTC,CASSWGRDRERETQYF
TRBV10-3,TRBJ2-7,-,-,TGTGCCATCCGTGGACAGATCTACGAGCAGTACTTC,CAIRGQIYEQYF
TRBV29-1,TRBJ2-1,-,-,TGCAGCGTTCGGGACGGGACGTACAATGAGCAGTTCTTC,CSVRDGTYNEQFF
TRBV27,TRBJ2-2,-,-,TGTGCCAGCGGTTCACTCTTCGGCAGAATTCGGGCGGCCGGGGAGCTGTTTTTT,CASGSLFGRIRAAGELFF
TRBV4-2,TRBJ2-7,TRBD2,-,TGTGCCAGCAGCCAAGATCGTCTAGCGGGTGCCGAGCAGTACTTC,CASSQDRLAGAEQYF
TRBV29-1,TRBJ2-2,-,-,TGCAGCGTTACCTACATGAACACCGGGGAGCTGTTTTTT,CSVTYMNTGELFF
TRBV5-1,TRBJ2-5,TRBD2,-,TGCGCCAGCAGCTTAATAAGCGGGGGTGAAGAGACCCAGTACTTC,CASSLISGGEETQYF
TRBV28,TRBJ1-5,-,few,TGTGCCAGCAGTGTACAGGGTTATCAGCCCCAGCATTTT,CASSVQGYQPQHF
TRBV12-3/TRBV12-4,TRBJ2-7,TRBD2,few,TGTGCCAGCACCAATCTAGCGGGCTCCTACGAGCAGTACTTC,CASTNLAGSYEQYF
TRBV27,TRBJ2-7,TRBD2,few,TGTGCCAGCAGTTTATGGAGCGGGGGTTACGAGCAGTACTTC,CASSLWSGGYEQYF
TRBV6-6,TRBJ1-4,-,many,TGTGCCAGCAGCGGACCCCAAAAGGGACTGTTTTTT,CASSGPQKGLFF
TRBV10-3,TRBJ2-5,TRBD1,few,TGTGCCATCAGTGAGATTGGGACAGGTGGAGAGACCCAGTACTTC,CAISEIGTGGETQYF
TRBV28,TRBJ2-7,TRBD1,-,TGTGCCAGCAGTTTAGGGACAGCTACGAGGCAGTACTTC,CASSLGTATRQYF
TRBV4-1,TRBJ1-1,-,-,TGCGCCAGCAGCCTGTCGAAGAACACTGAAGCTTTCTTT,CASSLSKNTEAFF
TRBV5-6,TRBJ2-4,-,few,TGTGCCAGCAGCTTGGGATTAGCCAAAAACATTCAGTACTTC,CASSLGLAKNIQYF
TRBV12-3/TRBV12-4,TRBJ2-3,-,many,TGTGCCAGCAGTCTGACAGCAGGCACAGATACGCAGTATTTT,CASSLTAGTDTQYF
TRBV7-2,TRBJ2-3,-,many,TGTGCCAGCAGCTTAGTAGACGGGAGAGGCACAGATACGCAGTATTTT,CASSLVDGRGTDTQYF
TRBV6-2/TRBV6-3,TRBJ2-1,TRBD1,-,TGTGCCAGCAGGAGACAGGGCAGCTCCTACAATGAGCAGTTCTTC,CASRRQGSSYNEQFF
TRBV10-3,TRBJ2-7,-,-,TGTGCCATCGGCGGGGACTCCTACGAGCAGTACTTC,CAIGGDSYEQYF
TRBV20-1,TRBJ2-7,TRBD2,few,TGCAGTGCTAGACCTAGCGGGAGCAGAATATACTACGAGCAGTACTTC,CSARPSGSRIYYEQYF
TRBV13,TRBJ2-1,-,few,TGTGCCAGCAGCTGTCAAGTCCAGTTCTTC,CASSCQVQFF
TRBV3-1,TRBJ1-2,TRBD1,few,TGTGCCAGCAGCCAAACCGGGACAGGGGACAACTATGGCTACACCTTC,CASSQTGTGDNYGYTF
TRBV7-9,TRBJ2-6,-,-,TGTGCCAGCAGCCGGGACTCTTTCTCTGGGGCCAACGTCCTGACTTTC,CASSRDSFSGANVLTF
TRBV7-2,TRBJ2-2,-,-,TGTGCCAGCAGCTTAGAGTGGGGAGCGAACACCGGGGAGCTGTTTTTT,CASSLEWGANTGELFF
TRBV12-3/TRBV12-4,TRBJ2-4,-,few,TGTGCCAGCAGCTTTGGGACTCTCGGCATTCAGTACTTC,CASSFGTLGIQYF
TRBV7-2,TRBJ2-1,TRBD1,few,TGTGCCAGCAGGGGACAGGGGGCTTTCAATGAGCAGTTCTTC,CASRGQGAFNEQFF